This T cell receptor beta chain is drawn from a study of T cells in Graves' hyperthyroidism and ophthalmopathy. Points from the study as a whole: Blood also contained most expanded thyroid clonotypes above 0.001.

Amplified TCR beta CDR3 regions derived from RNA transcripts. With the HTBI primer set, the TCR CDR3 went through a first round of RT-PCR. Via MiXCR, TCRdb re-called the multiplex PCR reads, giving one row per CDR3 protein. The table lists around 520,000 distinct CDR3 sequences, 14% of them singletons, with roughly 14% in the top ten. Researchers barred patients who had uncontrolled infection, other autoimmune disease, pregnancy or lactation. The PBMCs were taken from around 10 ml of fresh peripheral blood. This clonotype came up a few times. Its antigen is undetermined. Input material: blood. The receptor was isolated from a woman aged 40 to 50 with Graves' hyperthyroidism.

CDR3 loop: CASTTRQGQGTQYF. The CDR3, as DNA: TGTGCCAGCACCACTAGACAGGGCCAGGGGACCCAGTACTTC. The chain joins TRBV7-2 to TRBJ2-5; 7 positions match TRBD1. The CDR3 sequence is 14 residues long. CDR1 is SGHTA, CDR2 FQGNSA, per germline. The V segment lost 7 bases and the J segment 7 bases; nucleotides outside the gene matches: 12.